The source of this T cell receptor (beta chain) is a study of tumor-infiltrating lymphocytes in primary liver carcinoma. For the study at large: Sample yields of productive TCRbeta reads, ranging from roughly 3.5 to 7.13 million, were similar across tissue types. Study findings and constraints: It was observed that only about 8-24% of the top clones appeared in every one of the five tumor regions.

It was from about 19-30 mg of unsorted bulk tissue that RNA and DNA were co-extracted. Surgeons resected the patients' primary liver carcinomas. The patients lived with chronic HBV infection and had not yet received any treatment. A constant-region primer primed TCR beta cDNA synthesis from about 0.55 ug of total RNA. Each TCR beta library was derived from three nested multiplex PCR rounds that employed slightly modified ARM-PCR. TRBV1-TRBV30 forward primers and a C-beta reverse primer were used in the first two PCR rounds, which each ran for around 10 cycles. TCRdb reprocessed the multiplex PCR reads with MiXCR, giving one entry per CDR3 protein. This table holds about 50,000 distinct CDR3 sequences, 65% to 85% found once. Concerning this clonotype itself: Its antigen is unidentified.

CDR1 is MNHNY and CDR2 is SVGAGI in the germline V gene (reference sequence). This CDR3 has 14 amino acids. Trimming removed 4 bases at V and 6 bases at J, with 16 bases between. The sequencing input was liver tumor tissue from sampling region 5. As to subset: tumor region T5, tumor centre. This receptor was obtained from a man aged 40-49 years with primary liver carcinoma and hepatitis B virus infection. This chain joins TRBV6-6 and TRBJ2-7; no clear D gene. The CDR3 coding sequence is TGTGCCAGCAGTTGCTCTGGCAGGTACGGCGAGCAGTACTTC. This translates into CASSCSGRYGEQYF.